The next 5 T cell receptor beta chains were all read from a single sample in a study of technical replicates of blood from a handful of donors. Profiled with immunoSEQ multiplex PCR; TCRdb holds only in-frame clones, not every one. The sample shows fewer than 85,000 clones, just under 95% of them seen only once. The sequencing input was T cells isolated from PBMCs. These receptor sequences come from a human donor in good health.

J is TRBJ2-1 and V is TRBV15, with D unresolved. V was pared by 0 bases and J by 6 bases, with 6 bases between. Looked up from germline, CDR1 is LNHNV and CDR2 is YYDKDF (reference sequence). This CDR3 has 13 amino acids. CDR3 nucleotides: TGTGCCACCAGCAGAGATACCGGCAATGAGCAGTTCTTC. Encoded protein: CATSRDTGNEQFF.

The CDR3 bases are TGTGCCAGCAGTGAAGGACTAGCGGGGGGCACAGATACGCAGTATTTT. It specifies CASSEGLAGGTDTQYF. This rearrangement joins TRBV2 to TRBJ2-3; 12 bases align to TRBD2. CDR1 is SNHLY, CDR2 FYNNEI, per germline. The CDR3 totals 16 residues. The trim removed 1 base at V and 1 base at J, leaving 0 bases unmatched.

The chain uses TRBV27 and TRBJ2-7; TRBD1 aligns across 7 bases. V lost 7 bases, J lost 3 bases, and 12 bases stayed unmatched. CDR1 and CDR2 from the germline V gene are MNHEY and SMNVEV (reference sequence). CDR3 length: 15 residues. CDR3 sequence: CASTRQGASYYEQYF. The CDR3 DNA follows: TGTGCCAGCACTAGACAGGGCGCTTCTTACTACGAGCAGTACTTC.

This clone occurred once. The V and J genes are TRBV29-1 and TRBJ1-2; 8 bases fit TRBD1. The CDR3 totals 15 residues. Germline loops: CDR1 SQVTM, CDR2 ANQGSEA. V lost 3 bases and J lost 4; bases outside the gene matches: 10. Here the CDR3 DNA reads TGCAGCGTTGACCCTGGACAGGGATTTGGCTATGGCTACACCTTC. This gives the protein CSVDPGQGFGYGYTF.

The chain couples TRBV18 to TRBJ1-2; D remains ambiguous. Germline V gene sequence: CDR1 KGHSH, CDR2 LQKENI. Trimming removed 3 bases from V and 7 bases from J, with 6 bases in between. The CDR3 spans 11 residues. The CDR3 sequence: CASSPSSGYTF. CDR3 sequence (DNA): TGTGCCAGCTCACCGTCTTCTGGCTACACCTTC.